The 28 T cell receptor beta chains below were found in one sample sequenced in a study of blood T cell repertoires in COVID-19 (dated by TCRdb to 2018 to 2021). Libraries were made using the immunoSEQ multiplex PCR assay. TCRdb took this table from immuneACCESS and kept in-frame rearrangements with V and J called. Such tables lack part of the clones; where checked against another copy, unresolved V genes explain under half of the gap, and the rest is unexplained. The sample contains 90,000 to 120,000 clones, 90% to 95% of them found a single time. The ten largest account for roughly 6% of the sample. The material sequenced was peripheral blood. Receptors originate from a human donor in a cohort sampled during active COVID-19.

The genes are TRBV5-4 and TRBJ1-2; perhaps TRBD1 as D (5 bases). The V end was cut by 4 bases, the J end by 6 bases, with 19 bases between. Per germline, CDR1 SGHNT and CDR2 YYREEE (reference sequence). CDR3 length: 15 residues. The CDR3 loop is CASSPPGGIGDGYTF. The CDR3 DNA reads TGTGCCAGCAGCCCCCCTGGGGGGATTGGAGATGGCTACACCTTC.

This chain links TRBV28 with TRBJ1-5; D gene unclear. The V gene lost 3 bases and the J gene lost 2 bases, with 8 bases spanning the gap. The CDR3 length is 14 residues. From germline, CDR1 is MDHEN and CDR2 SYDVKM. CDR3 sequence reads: CASSFVYGNQPQHF. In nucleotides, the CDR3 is TGTGCCAGCAGTTTTGTGTATGGCAATCAGCCCCAGCATTTT.

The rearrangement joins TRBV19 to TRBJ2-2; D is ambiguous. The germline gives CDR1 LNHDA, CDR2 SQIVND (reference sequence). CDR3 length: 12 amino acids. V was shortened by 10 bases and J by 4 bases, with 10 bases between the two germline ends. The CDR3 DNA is TGTGCCACCCGACGCGGCACCGGGGAGCTGTTTTTT. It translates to CATRRGTGELFF.

The CDR3 DNA reads as TGCAGCGTGCTAAACACCGGGACAGGACCAAACGAGCAGTACTTC. Translation gives CSVLNTGTGPNEQYF. The chain joins TRBV29-1 to TRBJ2-7; 8 nucleotides agree with TRBD1. The J segment lost 5 bases and the V segment lost 6 bases, leaving 15 bases of the junction unmatched. The CDR3 is made up of 15 amino acids. Per the germline V gene, CDR1 is SQVTM and CDR2 is ANQGSEA.

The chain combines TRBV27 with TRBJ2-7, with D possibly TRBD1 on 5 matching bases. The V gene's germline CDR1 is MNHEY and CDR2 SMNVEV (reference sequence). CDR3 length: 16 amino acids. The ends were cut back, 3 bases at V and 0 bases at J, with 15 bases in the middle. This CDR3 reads CASSLSFSGPSYEQYF. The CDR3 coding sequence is TGTGCCAGCAGTTTGAGCTTTTCAGGGCCCTCCTACGAGCAGTACTTC.

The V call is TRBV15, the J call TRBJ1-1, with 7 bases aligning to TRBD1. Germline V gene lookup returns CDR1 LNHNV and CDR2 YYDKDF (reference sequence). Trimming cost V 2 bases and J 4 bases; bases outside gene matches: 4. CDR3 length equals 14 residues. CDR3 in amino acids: CATSRTGVATEAFF. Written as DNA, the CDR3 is TGTGCCACCAGCAGAACAGGGGTGGCCACTGAAGCTTTCTTT.

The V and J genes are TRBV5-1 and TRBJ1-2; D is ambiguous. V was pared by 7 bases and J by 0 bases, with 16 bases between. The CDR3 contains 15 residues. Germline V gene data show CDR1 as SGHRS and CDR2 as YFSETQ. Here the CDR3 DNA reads TGCGCCAGCGGGGTGACGACCGGGGCTAACTATGGCTACACCTTC. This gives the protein CASGVTTGANYGYTF.

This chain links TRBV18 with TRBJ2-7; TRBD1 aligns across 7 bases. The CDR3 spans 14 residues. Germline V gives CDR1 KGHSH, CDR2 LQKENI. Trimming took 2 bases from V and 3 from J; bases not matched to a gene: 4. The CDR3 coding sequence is TGTGCCAGCTCACCAGACAGGGATGTCTACGAGCAGTACTTC. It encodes CASSPDRDVYEQYF.

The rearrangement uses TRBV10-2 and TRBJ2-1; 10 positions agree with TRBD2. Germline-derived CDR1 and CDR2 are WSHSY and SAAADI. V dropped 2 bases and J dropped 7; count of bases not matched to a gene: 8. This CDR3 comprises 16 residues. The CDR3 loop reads CASSETRGLASNEQFF. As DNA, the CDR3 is TGCGCCAGCAGTGAGACTCGGGGACTAGCGAGTAATGAGCAGTTCTTC.

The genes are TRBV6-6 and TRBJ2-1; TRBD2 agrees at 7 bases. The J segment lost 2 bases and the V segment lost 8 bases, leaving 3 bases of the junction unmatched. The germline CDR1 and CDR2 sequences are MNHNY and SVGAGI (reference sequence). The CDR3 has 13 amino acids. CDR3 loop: CASGGGPYNEQFF. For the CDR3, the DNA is TGTGCCAGCGGGGGAGGGCCCTACAATGAGCAGTTCTTC.

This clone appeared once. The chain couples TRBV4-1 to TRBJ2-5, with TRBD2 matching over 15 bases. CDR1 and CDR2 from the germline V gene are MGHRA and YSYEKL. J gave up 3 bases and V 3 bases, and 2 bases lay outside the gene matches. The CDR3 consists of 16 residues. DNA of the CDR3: TGCGCCAGCAGCCATGGACTAGCGGGGGGGGAAGAGACCCAGTACTTC. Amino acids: CASSHGLAGGEETQYF.

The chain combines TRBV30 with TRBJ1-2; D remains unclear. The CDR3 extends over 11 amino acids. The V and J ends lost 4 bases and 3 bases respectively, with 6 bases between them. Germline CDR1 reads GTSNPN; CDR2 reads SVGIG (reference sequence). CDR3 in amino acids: CAWTTYYGYTF. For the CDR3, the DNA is TGTGCCTGGACTACCTACTATGGCTACACCTTC.

The CDR3 coding sequence is TGTGCCAGCAGCTCCCAGGGTCTGTCCGGGGCCAACGTCCTGACTTTC. It specifies CASSSQGLSGANVLTF. This sequence joins TRBV7-2 and TRBJ2-6, with D perhaps matching TRBD1 (5 bases). V lost 4 bases, J lost 4 bases, and 14 bases lay in between. Germline lookup yields CDR1 SGHTA and CDR2 FQGNSA. The CDR3 covers 16 residues.

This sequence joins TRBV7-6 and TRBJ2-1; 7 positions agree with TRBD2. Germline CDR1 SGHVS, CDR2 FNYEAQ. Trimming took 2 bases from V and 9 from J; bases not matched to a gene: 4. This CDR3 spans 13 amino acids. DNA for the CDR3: TGTGCCAGCAGCTTACCTCCTAGCGGTGAGCAGTTCTTC. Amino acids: CASSLPPSGEQFF.

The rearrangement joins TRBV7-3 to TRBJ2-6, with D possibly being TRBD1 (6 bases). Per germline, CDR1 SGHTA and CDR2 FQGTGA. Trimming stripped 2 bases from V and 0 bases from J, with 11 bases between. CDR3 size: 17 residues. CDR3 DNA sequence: TGTGCCAGCAGCTTAGGGCAGGGGAGCTCTGGGGCCAACGTCCTGACTTTC. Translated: CASSLGQGSSGANVLTF.

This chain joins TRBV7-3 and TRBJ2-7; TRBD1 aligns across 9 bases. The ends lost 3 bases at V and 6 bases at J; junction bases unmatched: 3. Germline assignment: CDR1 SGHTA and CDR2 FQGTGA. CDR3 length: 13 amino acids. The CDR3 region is CASSLTGGSEQYF. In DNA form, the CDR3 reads TGTGCCAGCAGCTTGACAGGGGGTAGCGAGCAGTACTTC.

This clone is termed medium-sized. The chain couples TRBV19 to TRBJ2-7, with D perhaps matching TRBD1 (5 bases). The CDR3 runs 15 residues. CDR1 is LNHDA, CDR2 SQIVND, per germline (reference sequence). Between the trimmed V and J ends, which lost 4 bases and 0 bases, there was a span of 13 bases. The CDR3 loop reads CASSTPDRPSYEQYF. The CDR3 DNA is TGTGCCAGTAGTACTCCCGACAGACCCTCCTACGAGCAGTACTTC.

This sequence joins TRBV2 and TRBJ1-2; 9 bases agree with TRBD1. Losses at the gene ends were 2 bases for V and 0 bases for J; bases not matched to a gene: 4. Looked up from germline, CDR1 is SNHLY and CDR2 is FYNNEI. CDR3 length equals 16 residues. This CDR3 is CASSESWDRANYGYTF. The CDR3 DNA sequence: TGTGCCAGCAGTGAATCGTGGGACAGGGCTAACTATGGCTACACCTTC.

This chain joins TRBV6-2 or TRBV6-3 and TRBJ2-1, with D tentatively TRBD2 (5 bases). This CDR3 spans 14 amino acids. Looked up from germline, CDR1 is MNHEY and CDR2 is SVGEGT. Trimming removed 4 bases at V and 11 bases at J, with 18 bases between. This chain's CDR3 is CASSFATRTGKQFF. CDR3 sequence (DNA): TGTGCCAGCAGTTTCGCCACTAGGACCGGGAAGCAGTTCTTC.

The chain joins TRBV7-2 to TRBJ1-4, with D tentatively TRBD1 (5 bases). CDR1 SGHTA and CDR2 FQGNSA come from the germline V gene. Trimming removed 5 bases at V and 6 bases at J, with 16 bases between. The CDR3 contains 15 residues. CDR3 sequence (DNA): TGTGCCAGCAGCCAAAGGGGCGGAGTTTATGAAAAACTGTTTTTT. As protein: CASSQRGGVYEKLFF.

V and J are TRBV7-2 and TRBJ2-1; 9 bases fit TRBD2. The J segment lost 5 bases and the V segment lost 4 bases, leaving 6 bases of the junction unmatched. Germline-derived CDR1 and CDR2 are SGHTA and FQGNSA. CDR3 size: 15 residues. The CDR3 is CASSSLAGFNNEQFF. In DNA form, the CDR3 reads TGTGCCAGCAGCTCTCTAGCGGGATTCAACAATGAGCAGTTCTTC.

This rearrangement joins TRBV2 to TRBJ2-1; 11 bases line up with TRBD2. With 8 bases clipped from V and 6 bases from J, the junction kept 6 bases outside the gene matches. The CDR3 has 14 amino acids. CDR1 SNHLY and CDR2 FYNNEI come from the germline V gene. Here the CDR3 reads CASFGTSGTNEQFF. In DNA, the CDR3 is TGTGCCAGCTTTGGGACTAGCGGAACCAATGAGCAGTTCTTC.

CDR3: CASRRVGKGYTF. In DNA, the CDR3 is TGTGCCAGCAGGAGGGTGGGTAAGGGCTACACCTTC. This sequence joins TRBV2 and TRBJ1-2; D remains unclear. Per the germline V gene, CDR1 is SNHLY and CDR2 is FYNNEI. There are 12 residues in the CDR3. Trimming pared 6 bases from V and 8 bases from J, leaving 13 bases between.

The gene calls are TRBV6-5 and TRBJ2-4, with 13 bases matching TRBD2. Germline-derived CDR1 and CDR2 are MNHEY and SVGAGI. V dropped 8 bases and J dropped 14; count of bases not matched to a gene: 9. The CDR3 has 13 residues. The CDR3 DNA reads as TGTGCCAGCCTTACTAGCGGGGGGGCAATGGAGTACTTC. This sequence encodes CASLTSGGAMEYF.

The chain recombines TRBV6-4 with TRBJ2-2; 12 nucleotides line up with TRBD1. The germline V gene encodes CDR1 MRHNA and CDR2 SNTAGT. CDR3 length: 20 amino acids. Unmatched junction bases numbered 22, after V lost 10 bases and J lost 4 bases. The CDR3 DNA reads TGTGCCACTCACAATTTGGGGGGACAGGGGGCCATAAGGGCCACCGGGGAGCTGTTTTTT. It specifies CATHNLGGQGAIRATGELFF.

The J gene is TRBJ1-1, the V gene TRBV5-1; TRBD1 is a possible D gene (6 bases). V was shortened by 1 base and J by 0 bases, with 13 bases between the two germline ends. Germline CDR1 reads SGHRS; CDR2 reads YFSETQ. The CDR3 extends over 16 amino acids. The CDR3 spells CASSLLGHRMNTEAFF. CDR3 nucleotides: TGCGCCAGCAGCTTGTTGGGACACCGCATGAACACTGAAGCTTTCTTT.

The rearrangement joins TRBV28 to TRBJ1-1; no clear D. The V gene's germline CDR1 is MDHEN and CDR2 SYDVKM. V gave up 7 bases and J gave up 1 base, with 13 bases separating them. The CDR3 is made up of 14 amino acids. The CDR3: CASIPVFGNTEAFF. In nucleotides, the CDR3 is TGTGCCAGCATCCCGGTTTTTGGGAACACTGAAGCTTTCTTT.

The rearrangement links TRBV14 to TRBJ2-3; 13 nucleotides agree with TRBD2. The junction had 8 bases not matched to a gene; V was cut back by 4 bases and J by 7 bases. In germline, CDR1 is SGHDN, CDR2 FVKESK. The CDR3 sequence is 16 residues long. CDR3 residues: CASSRVGTSGTHTQYF. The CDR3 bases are TGTGCCAGCAGCCGGGTTGGGACTAGCGGGACTCATACGCAGTATTTT.